This T cell receptor (beta chain) was captured by sequencing in a study of vaccination effects on CD4 cells after COVID-19. Whole-study context: Viral peptide pools were used in the ViraFEST assay to expand antigen-specific CD4+ T cells, and sequencing came afterward. Study-level points and caveats: Clones from infection and from vaccination both contracted markedly late after vaccination.

The repertoire was sequenced with immunoSEQ multiplex PCR; TCRdb's copy has only in-frame clones and lacks some. This table has 30,000 to 35,000 clones, 74% appearing once. Cultured cells yielded isolated CD4+ T cells after around 9 days. As their vaccination, participants received two doses of either BNT162b2 or mRNA-1273. At days 3 and 7, half of the medium was exchanged for IL-2 medium. The CDR3 extends over 16 amino acids. Germline CDR1 and CDR2: SNHLY and FYNNEI. The V and J ends lost 8 bases and 0 bases, in that order; junction bases with no gene match: 12. A remark on this clone: The target antigen is unknown.

The TCR originated in a human donor who received a COVID-19 vaccine. V and J are TRBV2 and TRBJ2-5, with 7 bases fitting TRBD2. The sample in question was CD4+ T cells from PBMCs cultured without peptide, obtained after COVID-19 vaccination. The CDR3 loop is CASGPGTTYYQETQYF. In nucleotides, the CDR3 is TGTGCCAGCGGACCCGGGACTACCTACTACCAAGAGACCCAGTACTTC. Full variable domain (rest looked up from reference TRBV2 and TRBJ2-5): EPEVTQTPSHQVTQMGQEVILRCVPISNHLYFYWYRQILGQKVEFLVSFYNNEISEKSEIFDDQFSVERPDGSNFTLKIRSTKLEDSAMYFCASGPGTTYYQETQYFGPGTRLLVL.